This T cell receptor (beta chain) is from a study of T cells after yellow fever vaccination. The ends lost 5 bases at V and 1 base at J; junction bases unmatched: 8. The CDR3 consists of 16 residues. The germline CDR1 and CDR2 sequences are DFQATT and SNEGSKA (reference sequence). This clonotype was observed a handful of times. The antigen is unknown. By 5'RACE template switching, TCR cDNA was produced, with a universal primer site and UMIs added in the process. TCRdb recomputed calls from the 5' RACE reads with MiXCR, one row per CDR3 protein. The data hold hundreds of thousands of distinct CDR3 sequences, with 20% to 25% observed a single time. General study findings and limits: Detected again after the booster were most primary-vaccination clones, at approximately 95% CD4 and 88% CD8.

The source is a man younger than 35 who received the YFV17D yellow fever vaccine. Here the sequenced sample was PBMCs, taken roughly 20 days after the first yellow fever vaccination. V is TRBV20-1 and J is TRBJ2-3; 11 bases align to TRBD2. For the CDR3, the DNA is TGCAGTGCTGCCATCCTAGCGGGGGGCCGCACAGATACGCAGTATTTT. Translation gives CSAAILAGGRTDTQYF.